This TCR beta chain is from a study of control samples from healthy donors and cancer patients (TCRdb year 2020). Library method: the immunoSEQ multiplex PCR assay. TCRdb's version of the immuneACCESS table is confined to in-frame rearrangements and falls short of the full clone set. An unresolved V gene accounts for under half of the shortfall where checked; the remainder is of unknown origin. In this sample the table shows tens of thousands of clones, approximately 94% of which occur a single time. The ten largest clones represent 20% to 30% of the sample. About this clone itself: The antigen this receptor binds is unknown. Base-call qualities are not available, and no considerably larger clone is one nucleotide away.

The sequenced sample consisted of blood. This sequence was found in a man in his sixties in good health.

The sequence in DNA is TGTGCCAGCAGTTCGACAGGGCGCGACGAGCAGTACTTC. Translated, this gives CASSSTGRDEQYF. The rearrangement combines TRBV28 with TRBJ2-7, and TRBD1 matches 7 of the central bases. The CDR3 numbers 13 residues from cysteine through phenylalanine. Only the CDR3 region is kept as DNA, spanning 39 bases read in frame from base 1. V is trimmed back by 4 bases and J by 5 bases, and the junction contains 5 bases that no gene match accounts for. CDR1 MDHEN and CDR2 SYDVKM were looked up in the germline V gene.